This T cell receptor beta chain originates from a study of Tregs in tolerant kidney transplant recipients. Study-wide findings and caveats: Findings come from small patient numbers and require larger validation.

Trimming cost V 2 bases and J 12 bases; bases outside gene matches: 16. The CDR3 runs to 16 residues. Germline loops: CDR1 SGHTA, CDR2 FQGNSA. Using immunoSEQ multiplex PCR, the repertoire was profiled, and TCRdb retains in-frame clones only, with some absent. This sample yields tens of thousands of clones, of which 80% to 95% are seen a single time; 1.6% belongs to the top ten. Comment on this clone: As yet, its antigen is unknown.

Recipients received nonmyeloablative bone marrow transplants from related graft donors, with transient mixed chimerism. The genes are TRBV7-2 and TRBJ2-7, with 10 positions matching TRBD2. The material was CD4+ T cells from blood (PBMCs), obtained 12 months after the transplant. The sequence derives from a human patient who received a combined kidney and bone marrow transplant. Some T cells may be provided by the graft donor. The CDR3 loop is CASSLSPSGRASIVYF. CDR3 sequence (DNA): TGTGCCAGCAGCTTATCTCCCAGCGGGAGGGCCTCTATAGTGTACTTC. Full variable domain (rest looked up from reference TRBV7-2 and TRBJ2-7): GAGVSQSPSNKVTEKGKDVELRCDPISGHTALYWYRQSLGQGLEFLIYFQGNSAPDKSGLPSDRFSAERTGGSVSTLTIQRTQQEDSAVYLCASSLSPSGRASIVYFGPGTRLTVT.